The 18 T cell receptor beta chains reported below all come from one sample, sequenced in a study of blood T cell repertoires in COVID-19. Repertoires were generated with immunoSEQ multiplex PCR, while TCRdb's copy carries only in-frame clones and drops some. The sample contains 250,000 or so clones, around 90% of which appear only once. Sequences were obtained from peripheral blood. The source of these receptors is a man aged 30 to 39 with COVID-19, enrolled during active disease.

Only a few counts were recorded for this clone. V and J are TRBV14 and TRBJ2-5; 9 positions match TRBD2. This CDR3 region has 15 residues. V was clipped by 1 base and J by 6 bases; unmatched bases: 6. The germline CDR1 and CDR2 sequences are SGHDN and FVKESK. In DNA, the CDR3 is TGTGCCAGCAGCCAAGGGCTAGCGGGAAGGAAGACCCAGTACTTC. Its protein is CASSQGLAGRKTQYF. Full variable domain (rest looked up from reference TRBV14 and TRBJ2-5): EAGVTQFPSHSVIEKGQTVTLRCDPISGHDNLYWYRRVMGKEIKFLLHFVKESKQDESGMPNNRFLAERTGGTYSTLKVQPAELEDSGVYFCASSQGLAGRKTQYFGPGTRLLVL.

V gene TRBV2 combines with J gene TRBJ1-1; 7 bases agree with TRBD1. Germline CDR1 SNHLY, CDR2 FYNNEI. The CDR3 runs to 14 residues. The ends lost 4 bases at V and 2 bases at J; junction bases unmatched: 4. CDR3 region: CASSVEGANTEAFF. CDR3 DNA sequence: TGTGCCAGCAGTGTAGAGGGGGCCAACACTGAAGCTTTCTTT.

The J gene is TRBJ2-7, the V gene TRBV24-1; perhaps TRBD1 as D (5 bases). The CDR3 has 14 amino acids. CDR1 and CDR2 from the germline V gene are KGHDR and SFDVKD. Trimming removed 4 bases at V and 1 base at J, with 10 bases between. DNA for the CDR3: TGTGCCACCAGTGACAAGGGGAAATCCTACGAGCAGTACTTC. Translating it yields CATSDKGKSYEQYF.

This chain uses TRBV10-3 with TRBJ2-1; D is ambiguous. Germline V gives CDR1 ENHRY, CDR2 SYGVKD. The V end was cut by 2 bases, the J end by 4 bases, with 15 bases between. This CDR3 is 16 amino acids long. CDR3 sequence reads: CAISEIPLYAYNEQFF. As DNA, the CDR3 is TGTGCCATCAGTGAGATACCACTTTACGCTTACAATGAGCAGTTCTTC.

The genes are TRBV28 and TRBJ1-6, with a weak D call TRBD1 (6 bases). The CDR3 extends over 16 amino acids. The germline V gene encodes CDR1 MDHEN and CDR2 SYDVKM. Trimming removed 3 bases at V and 4 bases at J, with 13 bases between. CDR3 sequence: CASSLGGPSYNSPLHF. Here the CDR3 DNA reads TGTGCCAGCAGTTTGGGGGGGCCCAGTTATAATTCACCCCTCCACTTT.

This sequence joins TRBV6-1 and TRBJ1-3, with D possibly being TRBD1 (6 bases). CDR1 MNHNS and CDR2 SASEGT come from the germline V gene. CDR3 length: 17 amino acids. Trimming pared 0 bases from V and 0 bases from J, leaving 12 bases between. The CDR3 reads CASSEAGGGLSGNTIYF. As DNA, the CDR3 is TGTGCCAGCAGTGAAGCGGGCGGGGGCCTCTCTGGAAACACCATATATTTT.

This clone occurred many times. The chain employs TRBV6-4 and TRBJ2-3; TRBD2 agrees at 11 bases. Trimming took 0 bases from V and 2 from J; bases not matched to a gene: 1. This CDR3 spans 16 amino acids. Germline loops: CDR1 MRHNA, CDR2 SNTAGT. The CDR3 loop reads CASSDSSGGATDTQYF. The CDR3 bases are TGTGCCAGCAGTGACTCTAGCGGGGGGGCCACAGATACGCAGTATTTT.

This chain uses TRBV6-5 with TRBJ2-2; 10 bases align to TRBD2. J was trimmed by 5 bases and V by 4 bases; bases with no gene match: 4. This CDR3 spans 15 amino acids. The germline gives CDR1 MNHEY, CDR2 SVGAGI. The CDR3 is CASSLKAGGTGELFF. In DNA form, the CDR3 reads TGTGCCAGCAGTTTGAAAGCGGGAGGGACCGGGGAGCTGTTTTTT.

This sequence joins TRBV5-1 and TRBJ1-5; D is unclear. The length of the CDR3 is 14 residues. Trimming stripped 0 bases from V and 4 bases from J, with 8 bases between. Germline-derived CDR1 and CDR2 are SGHRS and YFSETQ. The chain's CDR3 is CASSLGTENQPQHF. In DNA, the CDR3 is TGCGCCAGCAGCTTGGGTACAGAAAATCAGCCCCAGCATTTT.

The rearrangement uses TRBV11-2 and TRBJ2-1, with D possibly matching TRBD2 (7 bases). CDR3 size: 15 residues. V dropped 1 base and J dropped 4 bases, with 11 bases sitting between them. Germline values: CDR1 SGHAT, CDR2 FQNNGV. The CDR3 loop reads CASSLGAGQYNEQFF. In DNA form, the CDR3 reads TGTGCCAGCAGCTTAGGAGCGGGACAATACAATGAGCAGTTCTTC. Full variable domain (outside the CDR3, taken from reference TRBV11-2 and TRBJ2-1): EAGVAQSPRYKIIEKRQSVAFWCNPISGHATLYWYQQILGQGPKLLIQFQNNGVVDDSQLPKDRFSAERLKGVDSTLKIQPAKLEDSAVYLCASSLGAGQYNEQFFGPGTRLTVL.

The CDR3 loop reads CASSSPQGAKNIQYF. Here the CDR3 DNA reads TGTGCCAGCAGTTCGCCGCAGGGCGCCAAAAACATTCAGTACTTC. The V gene is TRBV28, the J gene TRBJ2-4, with a weak D call TRBD1 (5 bases). Germline V gene data show CDR1 as MDHEN and CDR2 as SYDVKM. The CDR3 extends over 15 amino acids. The V end lost 4 bases, the J end lost 1 base, and 11 bases lay between the germline ends. The full variable domain, rest sourced from reference TRBV28 and TRBJ2-4, is DVKVTQSSRYLVKRTGEKVFLECVQDMDHENMFWYRQDPGLGLRLIYFSYDVKMKEKGDIPEGYSVSREKKERFSLILESASTNQTSMYLCASSSPQGAKNIQYFGAGTRLSVL.

The chain uses TRBV10-1 and TRBJ2-7; TRBD2 aligns across 13 bases. J lost 4 bases, V lost 2 bases, and 2 bases had no gene match. Germline CDR1 reads WNHNN; CDR2 reads SYGVQD (reference sequence). There are 15 residues in the CDR3. The CDR3 nucleotides are TGCGCCAGCAGTGAGGGACTAGCGGGAGCGTACGAGCAGTACTTC. Translation gives CASSEGLAGAYEQYF.

The chain carries TRBV2 and TRBJ1-6; no firm D call. The CDR3 sequence is 15 residues long. From germline, CDR1 is SNHLY and CDR2 FYNNEI. The V end was cut by 8 bases, the J end by 7 bases, with 18 bases between. The CDR3: CASGLGLSKNSPLHF. In nucleotides, the CDR3 is TGTGCCAGCGGACTCGGGCTCTCAAAGAATTCACCCCTCCACTTT. Full variable domain (remainder filled in from reference TRBV2 and TRBJ1-6): EPEVTQTPSHQVTQMGQEVILRCVPISNHLYFYWYRQILGQKVEFLVSFYNNEISEKSEIFDDQFSVERPDGSNFTLKIRSTKLEDSAMYFCASGLGLSKNSPLHFGNGTRLTVT.

The chain couples TRBV19 to TRBJ2-6; 7 bases align to TRBD1. The CDR3 loop spans 18 amino acids. The V segment lost 8 bases and the J segment 0 bases; nucleotides outside the gene matches: 13. Germline V gives CDR1 LNHDA, CDR2 SQIVND (reference sequence). The CDR3: CASLGLTGAPSGANVLTF. In nucleotides, the CDR3 is TGTGCCAGTTTAGGTCTAACAGGGGCCCCCTCTGGGGCCAACGTCCTGACTTTC.

The rearrangement links TRBV7-7 to TRBJ1-4, with TRBD1 matching over 7 bases. The CDR3 is 15 residues long. Germline V gene data show CDR1 as SSHAT and CDR2 as FNYEAQ (reference sequence). Germline trimming cut 2 bases from V and 5 bases from J; bases unmatched to any gene: 5. The CDR3 protein is CASSLRGGDNEKLFF. As DNA, the CDR3 is TGTGCCAGCAGCTTAAGAGGGGGCGACAATGAAAAACTGTTTTTT. The full variable domain, with the rest looked up from reference TRBV7-7 and TRBJ1-4, is GAGVSQSPRYKVTKRGQDVTLRCDPISSHATLYWYQQALGQGPEFLTYFNYEAQPDKSGLPSDRFSAERPEGSISTLTIQRTEQRDSAMYRCASSLRGGDNEKLFFGSGTQLSVL.

This rearrangement joins TRBV5-1 to TRBJ2-1; D gene unclear. Germline-derived CDR1 and CDR2 are SGHRS and YFSETQ. The CDR3 spans 15 residues. V lost 0 bases, J lost 2 bases, and 9 bases lay in between. The CDR3 here is CASSLASAPYNEQFF. DNA of the CDR3: TGCGCCAGCAGCTTGGCCAGTGCTCCCTACAATGAGCAGTTCTTC.

The CDR3 protein is CASSPDRQNSGNTIYF. CDR3 DNA: TGTGCCAGCTCCCCGGACAGGCAAAACTCTGGAAACACCATATATTTT. The rearrangement links TRBV18 to TRBJ1-3; 7 bases are shared with TRBD1. The germline gives CDR1 KGHSH, CDR2 LQKENI. J was trimmed by 0 bases and V by 6 bases; bases with no gene match: 8. CDR3 length: 16 residues.

V usage is TRBV5-4 and J usage is TRBJ2-5; 8 nucleotides align to TRBD1. The CDR3 is 16 amino acids. J gave up 2 bases and V 0 bases, and 6 bases lay outside the gene matches. Germline lookup yields CDR1 SGHNT and CDR2 YYREEE (reference sequence). CDR3 sequence: CASSLGQGAGQETQYF. CDR3 DNA sequence: TGTGCCAGCAGCTTGGGCCAGGGGGCGGGGCAAGAGACCCAGTACTTC.